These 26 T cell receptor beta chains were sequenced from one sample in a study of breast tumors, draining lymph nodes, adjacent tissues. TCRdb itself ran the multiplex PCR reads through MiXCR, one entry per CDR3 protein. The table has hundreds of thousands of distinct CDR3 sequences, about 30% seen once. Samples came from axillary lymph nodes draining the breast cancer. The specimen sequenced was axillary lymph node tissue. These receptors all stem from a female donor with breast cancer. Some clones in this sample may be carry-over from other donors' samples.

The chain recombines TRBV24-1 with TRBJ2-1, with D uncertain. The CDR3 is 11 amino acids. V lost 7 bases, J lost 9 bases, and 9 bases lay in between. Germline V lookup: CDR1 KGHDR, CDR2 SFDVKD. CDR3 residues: CATRAGSEQFF. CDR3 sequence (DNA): TGTGCCACCAGAGCCGGTAGTGAGCAGTTCTTC.

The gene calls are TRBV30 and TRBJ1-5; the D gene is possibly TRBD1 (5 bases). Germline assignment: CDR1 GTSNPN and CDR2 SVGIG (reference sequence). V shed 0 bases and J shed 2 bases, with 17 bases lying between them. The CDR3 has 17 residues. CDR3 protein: CAWSVRVGGRGNQPQHF. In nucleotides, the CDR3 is TGTGCCTGGAGTGTACGGGTCGGGGGTAGGGGCAATCAGCCCCAGCATTTT.

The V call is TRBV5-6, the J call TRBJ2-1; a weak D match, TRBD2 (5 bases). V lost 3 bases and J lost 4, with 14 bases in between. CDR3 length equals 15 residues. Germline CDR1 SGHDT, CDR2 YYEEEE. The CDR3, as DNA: TGTGCCAGCAGCTGGAATAGCGCTACTTACAATGAGCAGTTCTTC. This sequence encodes CASSWNSATYNEQFF.

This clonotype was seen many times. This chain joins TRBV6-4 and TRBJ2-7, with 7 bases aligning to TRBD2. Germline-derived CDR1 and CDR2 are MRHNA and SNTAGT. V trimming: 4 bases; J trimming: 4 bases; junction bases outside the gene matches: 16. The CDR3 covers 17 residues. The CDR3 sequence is CASSVTSEKGLTYEQYF. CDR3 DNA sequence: TGTGCCAGCAGTGTAACTAGCGAGAAGGGATTAACATACGAGCAGTACTTC.

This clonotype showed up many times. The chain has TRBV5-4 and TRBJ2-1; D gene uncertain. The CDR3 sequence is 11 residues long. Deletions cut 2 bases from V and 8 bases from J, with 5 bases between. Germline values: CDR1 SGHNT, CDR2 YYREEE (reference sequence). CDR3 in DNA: TGTGCCAGCAGCTTAAGGGATGAGCAGTTCTTC. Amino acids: CASSLRDEQFF.

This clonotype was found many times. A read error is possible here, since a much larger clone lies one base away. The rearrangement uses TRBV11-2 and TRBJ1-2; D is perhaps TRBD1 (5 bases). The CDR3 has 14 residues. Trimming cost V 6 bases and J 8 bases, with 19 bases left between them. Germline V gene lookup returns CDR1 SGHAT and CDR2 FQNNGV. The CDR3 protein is CASSLIEGAAGYTF. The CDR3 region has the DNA TGTGCCAGCAGTTTGATAGAAGGGGCCGCGGGCTACACCTTC.

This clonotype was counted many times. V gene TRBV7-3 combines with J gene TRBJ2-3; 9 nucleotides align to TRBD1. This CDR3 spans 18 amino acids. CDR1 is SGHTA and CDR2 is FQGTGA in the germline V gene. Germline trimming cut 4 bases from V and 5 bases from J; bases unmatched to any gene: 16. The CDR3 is CASSSTPRNRGQGDTQYF. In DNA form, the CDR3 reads TGTGCCAGCAGCTCCACCCCCCGAAACAGGGGGCAGGGAGATACGCAGTATTTT.

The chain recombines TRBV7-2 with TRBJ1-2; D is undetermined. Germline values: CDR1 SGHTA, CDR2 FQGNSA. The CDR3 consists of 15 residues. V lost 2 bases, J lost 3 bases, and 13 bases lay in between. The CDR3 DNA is TGTGCCAGCAGCTTATGGGCTCCAACTGACTATGGCTACACCTTC. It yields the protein CASSLWAPTDYGYTF. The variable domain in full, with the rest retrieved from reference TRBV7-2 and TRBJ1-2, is GAGVSQSPSNKVTEKGKDVELRCDPISGHTALYWYRQSLGQGLEFLIYFQGNSAPDKSGLPSDRFSAERTGGSVSTLTIQRTQQEDSAVYLCASSLWAPTDYGYTFGSGTRLTVV.

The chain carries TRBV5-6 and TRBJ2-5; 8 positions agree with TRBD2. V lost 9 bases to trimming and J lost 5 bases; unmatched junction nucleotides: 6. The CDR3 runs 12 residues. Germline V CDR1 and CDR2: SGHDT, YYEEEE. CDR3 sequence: CAIAGSGETQYF. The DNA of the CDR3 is TGTGCCATAGCGGGATCAGGGGAGACCCAGTACTTC.

The CDR3 DNA reads TGTGCCACCAGTGTACCCCATGGGGGTCGACAGCCCCAGTACTTC. Protein product: CATSVPHGGRQPQYF. The rearrangement links TRBV24-1 to TRBJ2-5; possibly TRBD1 or TRBD2 for D (5 bases each). CDR3 size: 15 residues. In germline, CDR1 is KGHDR, CDR2 SFDVKD. V was clipped by 5 bases and J by 9 bases, with 21 bases between them.

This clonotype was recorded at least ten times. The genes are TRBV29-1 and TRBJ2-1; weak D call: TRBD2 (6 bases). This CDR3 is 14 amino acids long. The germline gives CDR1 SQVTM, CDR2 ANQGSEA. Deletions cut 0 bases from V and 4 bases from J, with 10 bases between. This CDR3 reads CSVEDSGTYNEQFF. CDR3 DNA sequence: TGCAGCGTTGAAGATAGCGGAACTTACAATGAGCAGTTCTTC.

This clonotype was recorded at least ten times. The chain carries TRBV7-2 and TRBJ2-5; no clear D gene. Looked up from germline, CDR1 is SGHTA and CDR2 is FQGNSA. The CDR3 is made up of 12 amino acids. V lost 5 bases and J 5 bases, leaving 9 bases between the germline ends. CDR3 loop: CASSPTIETQYF. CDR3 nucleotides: TGTGCCAGCAGCCCCACGATCGAGACCCAGTACTTC.

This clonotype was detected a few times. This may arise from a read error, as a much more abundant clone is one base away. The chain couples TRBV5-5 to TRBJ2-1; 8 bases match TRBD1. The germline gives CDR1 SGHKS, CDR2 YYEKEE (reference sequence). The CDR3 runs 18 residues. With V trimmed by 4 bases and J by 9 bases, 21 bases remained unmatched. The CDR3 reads CASSQIAAGGTYSSEQFF. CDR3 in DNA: TGTGCCAGCAGCCAAATAGCGGCAGGGGGCACGTACAGCAGTGAGCAGTTCTTC.

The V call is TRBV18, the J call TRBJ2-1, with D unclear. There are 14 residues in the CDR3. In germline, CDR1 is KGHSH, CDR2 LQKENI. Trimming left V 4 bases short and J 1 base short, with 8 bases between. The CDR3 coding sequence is TGTGCCAGCTCACTTCAGCGTTCCTACAATGAGCAGTTCTTC. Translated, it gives CASSLQRSYNEQFF.

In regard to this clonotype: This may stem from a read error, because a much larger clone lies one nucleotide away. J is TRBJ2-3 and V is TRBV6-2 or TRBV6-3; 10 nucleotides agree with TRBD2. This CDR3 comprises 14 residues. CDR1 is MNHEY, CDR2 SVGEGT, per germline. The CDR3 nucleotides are TGTGCCAGCAGTCGGACTAGCGGCACAGATGCGCAGTATTTT. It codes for CASSRTSGTDAQYF.

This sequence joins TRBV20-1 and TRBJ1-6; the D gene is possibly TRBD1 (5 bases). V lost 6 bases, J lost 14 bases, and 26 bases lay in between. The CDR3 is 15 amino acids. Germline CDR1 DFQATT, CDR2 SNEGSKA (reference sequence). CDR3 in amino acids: CSAHEGHGEQSALHF. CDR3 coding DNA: TGCAGTGCCCACGAGGGGCATGGGGAGCAATCAGCCCTCCACTTT.

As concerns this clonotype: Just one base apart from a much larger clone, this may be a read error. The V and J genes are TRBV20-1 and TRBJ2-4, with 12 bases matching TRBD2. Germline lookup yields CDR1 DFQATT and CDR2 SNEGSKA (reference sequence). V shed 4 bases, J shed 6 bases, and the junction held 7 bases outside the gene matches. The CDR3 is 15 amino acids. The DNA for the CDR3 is TGCAGTGCTAAGGTCCTAGCGGGAGGGCCAAACATTCAGTACTTC. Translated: CSAKVLAGGPNIQYF.

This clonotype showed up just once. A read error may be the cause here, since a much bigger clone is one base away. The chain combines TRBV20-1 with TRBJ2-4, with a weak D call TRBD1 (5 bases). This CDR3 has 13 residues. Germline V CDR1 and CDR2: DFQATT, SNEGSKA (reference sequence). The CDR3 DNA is TGCAGTGCCTACCCTGGGGCCAAAAACACTCAGTACTTC. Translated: CSAYPGAKNTQYF.

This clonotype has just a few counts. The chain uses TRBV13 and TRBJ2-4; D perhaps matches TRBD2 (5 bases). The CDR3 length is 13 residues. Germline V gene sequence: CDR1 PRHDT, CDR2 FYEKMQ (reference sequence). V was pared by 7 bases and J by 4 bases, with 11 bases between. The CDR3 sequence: CASKERGKNIQYF. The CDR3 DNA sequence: TGTGCCAGCAAAGAGCGAGGGAAAAACATTCAGTACTTC.

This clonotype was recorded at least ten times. CDR3 bases: TGCAGTGCTAGAGCCCCTAGCGTAAACACCTACGAGCAGTACTTC. Translated, it gives CSARAPSVNTYEQYF. The chain has TRBV20-1 and TRBJ2-7; D is possibly TRBD2 (6 bases). This CDR3 is 15 amino acids long. The ends were cut back, 1 base at V and 2 bases at J, with 15 bases in the middle. Germline V gives CDR1 DFQATT, CDR2 SNEGSKA (reference sequence).

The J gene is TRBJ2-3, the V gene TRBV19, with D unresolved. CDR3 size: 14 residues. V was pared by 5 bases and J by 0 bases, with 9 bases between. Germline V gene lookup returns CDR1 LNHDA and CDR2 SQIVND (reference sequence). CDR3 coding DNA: TGTGCCAGTAGTGGCCTCGGGAGCACAGATACGCAGTATTTT. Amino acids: CASSGLGSTDTQYF.

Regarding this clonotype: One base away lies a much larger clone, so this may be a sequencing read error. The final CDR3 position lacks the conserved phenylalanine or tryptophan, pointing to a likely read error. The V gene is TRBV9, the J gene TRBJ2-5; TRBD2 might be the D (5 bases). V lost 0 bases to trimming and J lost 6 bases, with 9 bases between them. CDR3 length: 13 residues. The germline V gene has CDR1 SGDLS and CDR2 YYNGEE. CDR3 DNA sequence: TGTGCCAGCAGCGTAGCGGGGAGTCAGACCCAGTACTCC. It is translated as CASSVAGSQTQYS.

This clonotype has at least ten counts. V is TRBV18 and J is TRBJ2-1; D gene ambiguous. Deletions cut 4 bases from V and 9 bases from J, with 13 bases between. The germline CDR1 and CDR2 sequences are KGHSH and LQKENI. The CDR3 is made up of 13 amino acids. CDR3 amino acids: CASSRVDQSEQFF. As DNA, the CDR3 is TGTGCCAGCTCACGTGTCGACCAGAGTGAGCAGTTCTTC.

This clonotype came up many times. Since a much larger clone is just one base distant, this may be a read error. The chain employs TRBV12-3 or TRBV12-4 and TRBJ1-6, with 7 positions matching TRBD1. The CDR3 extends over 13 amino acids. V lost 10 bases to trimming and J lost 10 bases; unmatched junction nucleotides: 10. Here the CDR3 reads CATQSRGGSPLHF. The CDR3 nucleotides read TGTGCCACCCAGAGCAGGGGGGGATCACCCCTCCACTTT.

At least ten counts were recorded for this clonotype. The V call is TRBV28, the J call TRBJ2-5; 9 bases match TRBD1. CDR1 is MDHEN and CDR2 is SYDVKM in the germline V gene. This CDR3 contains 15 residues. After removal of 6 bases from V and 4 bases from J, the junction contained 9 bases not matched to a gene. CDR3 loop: CASRYRDRALETQYF. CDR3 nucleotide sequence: TGTGCCAGCAGGTACCGGGACAGGGCGCTAGAGACCCAGTACTTC.

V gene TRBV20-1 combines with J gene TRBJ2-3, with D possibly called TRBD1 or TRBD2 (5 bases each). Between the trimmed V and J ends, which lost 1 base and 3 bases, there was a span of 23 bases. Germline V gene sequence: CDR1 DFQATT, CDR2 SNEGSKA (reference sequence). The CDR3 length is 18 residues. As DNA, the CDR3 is TGCAGTGCTAGAGCCCTTCAGAGTATGTGGGACCCAACAGATACGCAGTATTTT. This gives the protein CSARALQSMWDPTDTQYF.